These 32 T cell receptor beta chains were sequenced from one sample in a study of T cells in Graves' hyperthyroidism and ophthalmopathy (dated by TCRdb to the late 2010s). The receptor library was made with multiplex PCR. Sequencing took place on an Illumina HiSeq 2000. The TCR beta CDR3 regions were amplified from RNA transcripts. For the first round of RT-PCR on the TCR CDR3, the HTBI primer set was used together with the Qiagen OneStep RT-PCR kit. TCRdb took the public reads, trimmed them with fastp at Q25, ran MiXCR for clone calling and kept in-frame beta chains. Every distinct CDR3 protein forms one entry, paired with its most common genes and DNA. For this sample the table gives 250,000 to 300,000 distinct CDR3 sequences, of which roughly 15% were detected only once. The top ten clonotypes cover roughly 13% of the sample. Sequencing used blood. These TCRs come from a woman in her forties with Graves' hyperthyroidism that later progressed to Graves' ophthalmopathy.

This clonotype was counted at least ten times. The J gene is TRBJ2-3, the V gene TRBV19, with a tentative D call TRBD1 (5 bases). With 9 bases removed from V and 6 bases from J, the gap between germline ends came to 10 bases. Germline CDR1 reads LNHDA; CDR2 reads SQIVND (reference sequence). This CDR3 comprises 11 residues. CDR3 region: CASWQGDTQYF. CDR3 nucleotides: TGTGCCAGCTGGCAGGGCGATACGCAGTATTTT.

This clonotype came up many times. The V gene is TRBV27, the J gene TRBJ1-5, with 7 bases that match TRBD1. CDR3 size: 15 residues. Germline assignment: CDR1 MNHEY and CDR2 SMNVEV (reference sequence). V shed 8 bases, J shed 3 bases, and the junction held 10 bases outside the gene matches. DNA of the CDR3: TGTGCCAGCCGTCTTCGACAGGGTGACAATCAGCCCCAGCATTTT. Residues: CASRLRQGDNQPQHF.

At least ten counts were recorded for this clonotype. The chain couples TRBV27 to TRBJ2-3; no clear D. Germline lookup yields CDR1 MNHEY and CDR2 SMNVEV (reference sequence). The CDR3 totals 17 residues. The germline V and J ends were trimmed by 0 bases and 0 bases, with 13 bases remaining between them. CDR3 in amino acids: CASSLSRIEASTDTQYF. The CDR3 DNA follows: TGTGCCAGCAGTTTATCGAGGATTGAAGCGAGCACAGATACGCAGTATTTT.

This clonotype was seen ten or more times. The chain carries TRBV28 and TRBJ2-1, with unresolved D. V was shortened by 5 bases and J by 3 bases, with 14 bases between the two germline ends. This CDR3 has 15 amino acids. Germline V gene lookup returns CDR1 MDHEN and CDR2 SYDVKM. This chain's CDR3 is CASSPPKTSYNEQFF. The CDR3 coding sequence is TGTGCCAGCAGTCCCCCAAAGACGAGCTACAATGAGCAGTTCTTC.

This clonotype was seen many times. V and J are TRBV12-3 or TRBV12-4 and TRBJ1-5; TRBD1 is a possible D gene (5 bases). V shed 2 bases and J shed 3 bases, with 14 bases lying between them. The CDR3 loop spans 16 amino acids. The CDR3, as DNA: TGTGCCAGCAGTTTAAATGACCAGGGAAACAATCAGCCCCAGCATTTT. As protein: CASSLNDQGNNQPQHF.

This clonotype showed up many times. Compared with germline, one end of the junction differs, possibly owing to a read error. The chain combines TRBV5-1 with TRBJ2-7; perhaps TRBD2 as D (5 bases). This CDR3 has 13 amino acids. Germline V gene sequence: CDR1 SGHRS, CDR2 YFSETQ. CDR3: CASSFGVSGEQYF. CDR3 nucleotide sequence: TGTGCCAGCAGTTTCGGGGTTTCTGGCGAGCAGTACTTC.

This clonotype has ten or more counts. The J gene is TRBJ2-1, the V gene TRBV2, with TRBD2 identical over 10 bases. CDR1 and CDR2 (germline): SNHLY, FYNNEI. Trimming took 1 base from V and 8 from J; bases not matched to a gene: 5. The CDR3 totals 15 residues. In nucleotides, the CDR3 is TGTGCCAGCAGTGAAGGTGCTAGCGGGAGTGATGAGCAGTTCTTC. This codes for CASSEGASGSDEQFF.

This clonotype was found many times. V gene TRBV11-2 combines with J gene TRBJ1-4; D remains unclear. The V and J ends lost 1 base and 8 bases respectively, with 8 bases between them. The germline V gene has CDR1 SGHAT and CDR2 FQNNGV. The CDR3 consists of 13 residues. The chain's CDR3 is CASSLADLEKLFF. In DNA, the CDR3 is TGTGCCAGCAGCTTAGCCGATTTAGAAAAACTGTTTTTT.

The rearrangement links TRBV2 to TRBJ2-1; 12 positions match TRBD2. Looked up from germline, CDR1 is SNHLY and CDR2 is FYNNEI. This CDR3 contains 15 residues. V lost 4 bases to trimming and J lost 7 bases; unmatched junction nucleotides: 5. The CDR3 is CASSGLAGVRNEQFF. The CDR3 DNA reads as TGTGCCAGCAGTGGACTAGCGGGAGTAAGGAATGAGCAGTTCTTC. Supplemented by reference TRBV2 and TRBJ2-1, the full variable domain reads EPEVTQTPSHQVTQMGQEVILRCVPISNHLYFYWYRQILGQKVEFLVSFYNNEISEKSEIFDDQFSVERPDGSNFTLKIRSTKLEDSAMYFCASSGLAGVRNEQFFGPGTRLTVL.

V usage is TRBV5-6 and J usage is TRBJ2-2; D gene ambiguous. V lost 2 bases, J lost 3 bases, and 14 bases lay in between. Per germline, CDR1 SGHDT and CDR2 YYEEEE. CDR3 length: 16 residues. CDR3 residues: CASSFPKLSDTGELFF. DNA of the CDR3: TGTGCCAGCAGCTTTCCTAAGCTGTCAGACACCGGGGAGCTGTTTTTT.

This clonotype was counted only a few times. The V call is TRBV5-8, the J call TRBJ2-7; 8 bases match TRBD1. CDR3 length: 14 amino acids. Germline-derived CDR1 and CDR2 are SGHTS and YDEGEE. The junction had 6 bases not matched to a gene; V was cut back by 7 bases and J by 0 bases. CDR3 sequence reads: CASSGQESSYEQYF. DNA of the CDR3: TGTGCCAGCTCGGGACAGGAGAGCTCCTACGAGCAGTACTTC.

The rearrangement links TRBV28 to TRBJ1-2, with 11 bases fitting TRBD1. CDR3 length equals 18 residues. CDR1 and CDR2 (germline): MDHEN, SYDVKM. Trimming removed 2 bases from V and 5 bases from J; junction bases left unmatched: 13. The CDR3 loop is CASSLPIYRDRGKYGYTF. The CDR3 coding sequence is TGTGCCAGCAGTTTACCTATTTACCGGGACAGGGGGAAATATGGCTACACCTTC.

This clonotype was recorded many times. The chain combines TRBV20-1 with TRBJ2-1; perhaps TRBD2 as D (6 bases). There are 16 residues in the CDR3. V lost 0 bases and J lost 5, with 17 bases in between. Germline lookup yields CDR1 DFQATT and CDR2 SNEGSKA (reference sequence). The CDR3 DNA follows: TGCAGTGCTAGAGATCCAGCGGGCACTATCGACAATGAGCAGTTCTTC. This gives the protein CSARDPAGTIDNEQFF.

This clonotype was seen at least ten times. The rearrangement uses TRBV7-2 and TRBJ2-3; TRBD1 might be the D (6 bases). From germline, CDR1 is SGHTA and CDR2 FQGNSA. V was trimmed by 1 base and J by 5 bases, leaving 13 bases between them. The CDR3 has 15 amino acids. Here the CDR3 DNA reads TGTGCCAGCAGCTTAGGGGGGCTAGAGATAGATACGCAGTATTTT. Amino acids: CASSLGGLEIDTQYF. The whole variable domain, filled in from reference TRBV7-2 and TRBJ2-3, reads GAGVSQSPSNKVTEKGKDVELRCDPISGHTALYWYRQSLGQGLEFLIYFQGNSAPDKSGLPSDRFSAERTGGSVSTLTIQRTQQEDSAVYLCASSLGGLEIDTQYFGPGTRLTVL.

The rearrangement links TRBV27 to TRBJ2-7; 14 bases map to TRBD2. The CDR3 extends over 18 amino acids. The J segment lost 5 bases and the V segment lost 6 bases, leaving 15 bases of the junction unmatched. Germline CDR1 and CDR2: MNHEY and SMNVEV (reference sequence). CDR3 in amino acids: CASSTPPGLAGVPHEQYF. The CDR3 nucleotides are TGTGCCAGCAGCACCCCACCGGGACTAGCGGGAGTTCCCCACGAGCAGTACTTC.

This chain's CDR3 is CASSPIAGRDEQFF. The CDR3 nucleotides are TGTGCCAGCAGCCCAATAGCGGGACGAGATGAGCAGTTCTTC. The rearrangement links TRBV11-2 to TRBJ2-1; TRBD2 matches at 8 bases. The CDR3 is 14 residues long. Unmatched junction bases numbered 8, after V lost 5 bases and J lost 8 bases. In germline, CDR1 is SGHAT, CDR2 FQNNGV.

This clonotype was counted between two and nine times. The rearrangement links TRBV4-2 to TRBJ2-7; D gene ambiguous. Germline V gene lookup returns CDR1 LGHNA and CDR2 YNFKEQ. V lost 1 base to trimming and J lost 4 bases, with 17 bases between them. The CDR3 is 16 residues long. Here the CDR3 DNA reads TGTGCCAGCAGCCAAGTGGTCCGCGGCTTATCTTACGAGCAGTACTTC. This encodes CASSQVVRGLSYEQYF.

A few counts support this clonotype. This chain uses TRBV7-2 with TRBJ2-5; D is perhaps TRBD1 (6 bases). Germline CDR1 and CDR2: SGHTA and FQGNSA. V lost 0 bases and J 1 base, leaving 12 bases between the germline ends. This CDR3 has 16 amino acids. The CDR3 protein is CASSLASQGGQETQYF. For the CDR3, the DNA is TGTGCCAGCAGCTTAGCCAGCCAAGGGGGCCAAGAGACCCAGTACTTC.

This clonotype was detected ten times or more. The rearrangement links TRBV27 to TRBJ2-1; 8 bases are a match to TRBD1. CDR1 is MNHEY, CDR2 SMNVEV, per germline (reference sequence). V dropped 8 bases and J dropped 0; count of bases not matched to a gene: 18. This CDR3 is built from 19 residues. The CDR3 spells CASSPPGQVLKSSYNEQFF. In DNA, the CDR3 is TGTGCCAGCTCTCCTCCGGGACAGGTACTAAAGAGCTCCTACAATGAGCAGTTCTTC.

The sample holds a few counts of this clonotype. The rearrangement joins TRBV5-6 to TRBJ1-1, with TRBD1 matching over 9 bases. Germline lookup yields CDR1 SGHDT and CDR2 YYEEEE. The junction had 9 bases not matched to a gene; V was cut back by 3 bases and J by 6 bases. This CDR3 has 15 amino acids. CDR3 in amino acids: CASSSVGTGIAEAFF. DNA for the CDR3: TGTGCCAGCAGCTCTGTAGGGACAGGGATCGCTGAAGCTTTCTTT.

This clonotype turned up a few times. J is TRBJ1-4 and V is TRBV19, with D possibly matching TRBD1 (6 bases). This CDR3 spans 14 amino acids. Trimming stripped 7 bases from V and 4 bases from J, with 13 bases between. CDR1 is LNHDA and CDR2 is SQIVND in the germline V gene (reference sequence). The CDR3 DNA follows: TGTGCCAGTAAGAAACAGGGACTTAATGAAAAACTGTTTTTT. Protein: CASKKQGLNEKLFF.

This clonotype was seen ten or more times. J is TRBJ2-7 and V is TRBV10-2; no firm D call. CDR1 is WSHSY, CDR2 SAAADI, per germline. The CDR3 is 12 residues long. The V gene lost 0 bases and the J gene lost 6 bases, with 6 bases spanning the gap. The DNA of the CDR3 is TGCGCCAGCAGTGAGTCGACGGCCGAGCAGTACTTC. It yields the protein CASSESTAEQYF.

The chain couples TRBV20-1 to TRBJ2-1; D is perhaps TRBD2 (6 bases). This CDR3 is 14 amino acids long. V was cut by 5 bases and J by 4 bases, with 15 bases left in between. Germline V gene lookup returns CDR1 DFQATT and CDR2 SNEGSKA (reference sequence). CDR3 nucleotides: TGCAGTGCTCCGCTAGCGAATTGGTACAATGAGCAGTTCTTC. Its translation is CSAPLANWYNEQFF.

This clonotype was seen repeatedly, ten times or more. J is TRBJ2-7 and V is TRBV15; perhaps D is TRBD1 or TRBD2 (6 bases each). Trimming took 5 bases from V and 0 from J, leaving 8 bases between them. Germline V gives CDR1 LNHNV, CDR2 YYDKDF (reference sequence). The CDR3 consists of 13 residues. The CDR3 nucleotides are TGTGCCACCAGCCGGGGGCGCTCCTACGAGCAGTACTTC. Protein product: CATSRGRSYEQYF.

For this clonotype: A much more abundant neighbour one base away suggests this may be a read error. The CDR3 DNA reads TGTGGCAGACCCCGACAGTTCTCTGGGGCCAACGTCCTGACTTTC. This codes for CGRPRQFSGANVLTF. The chain couples TRBV10-3 to TRBJ2-6, with D possibly matching TRBD1 (5 bases). This CDR3 has 15 residues. Germline V gene data show CDR1 as ENHRY and CDR2 as SYGVKD.

The sample holds many counts of this clonotype. The genes are TRBV6-1 and TRBJ1-6; the D gene is possibly TRBD1 (5 bases). CDR1 MNHNS and CDR2 SASEGT come from the germline V gene. The V gene lost 5 bases and the J gene lost 0 bases, with 14 bases spanning the gap. The CDR3 covers 17 residues. CDR3 DNA: TGTGCCAGCAGTTACGGGAGACAGACCTCCTATAATTCACCCCTCCACTTT. Translation: CASSYGRQTSYNSPLHF.

The gene calls are TRBV6-5 and TRBJ2-2; D may be TRBD1 or TRBD2 (5 bases each). The CDR3 is made up of 16 amino acids. Trimming took off 2 bases at V and 4 bases at J, with 14 bases between the two ends. Germline-derived CDR1 and CDR2 are MNHEY and SVGAGI. In nucleotides, the CDR3 is TGTGCCAGCAGTTACGAGGGCAGGGTCTCCACCGGGGAGCTGTTTTTT. Amino acids: CASSYEGRVSTGELFF.

This clonotype was observed many times. The V call is TRBV11-1, the J call TRBJ2-5, with D unresolved. CDR1 SGHAT and CDR2 FQDESV come from the germline V gene (reference sequence). V lost 1 base to trimming and J lost 2 bases, with 17 bases between them. The CDR3 spans 17 residues. The CDR3 DNA sequence: TGTGCCAGCAGCTTAGGACGTCTCGCAACGATTCAAGAGACCCAGTACTTC. Its translation: CASSLGRLATIQETQYF.

This clonotype showed up many times. The chain is built from TRBV11-2 and TRBJ1-6, with a possible D match to TRBD1 (5 bases). V was trimmed by 3 bases and J by 5 bases, leaving 11 bases between them. Germline CDR1 SGHAT, CDR2 FQNNGV. There are 15 residues in the CDR3. This CDR3 reads CASSFFGTDNSPLHF. CDR3 bases: TGTGCCAGCAGCTTCTTCGGGACTGATAATTCACCCCTCCACTTT.

This clonotype has just one count. The chain links TRBV28 to TRBJ2-1; 15 bases match TRBD2. Germline V lookup: CDR1 MDHEN, CDR2 SYDVKM. The junction had 4 bases not matched to a gene; V was cut back by 3 bases and J by 7 bases. The CDR3 totals 16 residues. This chain's CDR3 is CASSFRTSGRGNEQFF. The CDR3 DNA sequence: TGTGCCAGCAGTTTCCGGACTAGCGGGAGGGGGAATGAGCAGTTCTTC.

This clonotype was seen many times. The V gene is TRBV2, the J gene TRBJ1-4, with TRBD1 identical over 8 bases. The V gene's germline CDR1 is SNHLY and CDR2 FYNNEI. Trimming at V came to 5 bases and at J to 7 bases, leaving 6 bases not matched to a gene. This CDR3 has 14 residues. CDR3 sequence: CASSRDRPLEKLFF. The CDR3 DNA is TGTGCCAGCAGTCGGGACAGGCCTCTTGAAAAACTGTTTTTT. The whole variable domain, remainder taken from reference TRBV2 and TRBJ1-4, is EPEVTQTPSHQVTQMGQEVILRCVPISNHLYFYWYRQILGQKVEFLVSFYNNEISEKSEIFDDQFSVERPDGSNFTLKIRSTKLEDSAMYFCASSRDRPLEKLFFGSGTQLSVL.

Many counts were recorded for this clonotype. The V and J genes are TRBV3-1 and TRBJ1-6; 9 bases are a match to TRBD1. Germline CDR1 LGHDT, CDR2 YNNKEL (reference sequence). Unmatched junction bases numbered 5, after V lost 6 bases and J lost 8 bases. The CDR3 sequence is 14 residues long. CDR3: CASSPGQGDSPLHF. CDR3 DNA: TGTGCCAGCAGTCCGGGACAGGGAGATTCACCCCTCCACTTT.